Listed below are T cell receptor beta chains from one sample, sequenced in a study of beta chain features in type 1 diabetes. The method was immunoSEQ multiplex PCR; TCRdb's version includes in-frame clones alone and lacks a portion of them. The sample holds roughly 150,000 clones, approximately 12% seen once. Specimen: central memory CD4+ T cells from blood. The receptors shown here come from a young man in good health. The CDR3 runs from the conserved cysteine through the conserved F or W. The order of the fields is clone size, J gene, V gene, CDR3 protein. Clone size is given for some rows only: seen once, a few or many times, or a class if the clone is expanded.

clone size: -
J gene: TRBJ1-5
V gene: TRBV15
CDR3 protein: CATSRVDRRNQPQHF

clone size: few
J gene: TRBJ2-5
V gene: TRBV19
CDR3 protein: CASSSSSGFFQYF

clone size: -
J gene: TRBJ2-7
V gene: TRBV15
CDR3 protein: CATSRSFYSDYEQYF

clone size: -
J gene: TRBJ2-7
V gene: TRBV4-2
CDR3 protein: CASSNARGLGYEQYF

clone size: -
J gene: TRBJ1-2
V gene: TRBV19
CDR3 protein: CASTPDRGMYGYTF

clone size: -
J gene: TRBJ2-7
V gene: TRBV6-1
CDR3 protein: CASSESYRINYEQYF

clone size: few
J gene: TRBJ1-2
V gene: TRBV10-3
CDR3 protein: CAINAGTGANYGYTF

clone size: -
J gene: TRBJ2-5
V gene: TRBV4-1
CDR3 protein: CASSQGGTTWETQYF

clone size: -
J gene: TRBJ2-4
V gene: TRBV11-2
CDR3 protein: CASSSLGLQYF

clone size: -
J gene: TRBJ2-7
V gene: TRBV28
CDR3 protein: CASRSPGTQYEQYF

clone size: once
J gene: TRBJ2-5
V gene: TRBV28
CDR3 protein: CASSTETQYF

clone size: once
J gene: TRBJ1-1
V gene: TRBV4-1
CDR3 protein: CASSQEAQGNEAFF

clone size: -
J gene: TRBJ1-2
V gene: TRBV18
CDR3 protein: CASSPGSQGSGYTF

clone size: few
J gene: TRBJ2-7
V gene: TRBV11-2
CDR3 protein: CATRLGTGGSGEQYF

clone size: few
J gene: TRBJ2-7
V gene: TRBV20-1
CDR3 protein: CSAVRGYEQYF

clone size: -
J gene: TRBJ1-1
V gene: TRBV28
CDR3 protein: CASSLFGQGMTEAFF

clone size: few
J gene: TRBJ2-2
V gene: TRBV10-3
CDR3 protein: CASSRTGLNTGELFF

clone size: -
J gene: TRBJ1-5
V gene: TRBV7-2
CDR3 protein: CASSLAMSGNQPQHF

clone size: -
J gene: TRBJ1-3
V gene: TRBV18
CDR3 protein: CASSPRISGKGGNTIYF

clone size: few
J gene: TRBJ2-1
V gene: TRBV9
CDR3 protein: CASSVGGRVAVTRYNEQFF

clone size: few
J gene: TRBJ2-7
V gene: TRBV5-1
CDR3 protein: CASSLGGEYHEQYF

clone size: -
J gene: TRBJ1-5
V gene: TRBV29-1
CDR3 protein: CSVAGGHNQPQHF

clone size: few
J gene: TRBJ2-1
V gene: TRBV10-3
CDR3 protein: CAISDQDRAGNNEQFF

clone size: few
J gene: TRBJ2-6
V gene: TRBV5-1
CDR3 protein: CASRPKPGDHSGANVLTF

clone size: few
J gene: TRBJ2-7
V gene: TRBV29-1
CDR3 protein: CSVRTGYEQYF

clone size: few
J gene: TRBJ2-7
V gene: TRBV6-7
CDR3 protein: CASSGRTREDYEQYF

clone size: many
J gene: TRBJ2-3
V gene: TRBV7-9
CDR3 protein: CASSSHSTSTDTQYF

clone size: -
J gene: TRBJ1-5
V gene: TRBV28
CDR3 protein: CASKTASSGTLNQPQHF

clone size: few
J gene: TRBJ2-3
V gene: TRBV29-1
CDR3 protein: CSVESGQAITDTQYF

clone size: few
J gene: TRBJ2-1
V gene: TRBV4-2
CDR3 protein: CASSQEGRNNEQFF

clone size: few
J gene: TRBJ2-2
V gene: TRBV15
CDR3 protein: CATSPRLAGGRTGELFF

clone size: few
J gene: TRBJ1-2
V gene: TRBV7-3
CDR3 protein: CASSLKLDWRNYGYTF